This TCR beta chain was identified in a study of cytomegalovirus exposure and HLA in healthy donors. Study-level findings and limits: In a later analysis, most CMV-associated TCR beta chains appeared HLA-restricted. Testing in vitro showed a few CMV-associated chains specific for CMV antigens.

This clone was counted a single time. Its specificity is not known. The PCR employed 60 Vbeta primers together with 13 Jbeta primers. TCRdb's copy holds only in-frame clones and misses some; the assay was immunoSEQ multiplex PCR. There are approximately 83,000 clones in the sample; 70% to 90% occur only once, and roughly 2% lies in the top ten. Germline CDR1 is MDHEN and CDR2 is SYDVKM. V gave up 7 bases and J gave up 5 bases, with 18 bases separating them. The CDR3 length is 15 residues. The source is a man aged 18-30 years in good health and CMV-seronegative. The rearrangement uses TRBV28 and TRBJ2-1, with D tentatively TRBD2 (6 bases). Input material: PBMCs. DNA of the CDR3: TGTGCCAGCATCGGGGGAGTTAGCGGCAACAATGAGCAGTTCTTC. This encodes CASIGGVSGNNEQFF. Complete variable domain (other parts from reference TRBV28 and TRBJ2-1): DVKVTQSSRYLVKRTGEKVFLECVQDMDHENMFWYRQDPGLGLRLIYFSYDVKMKEKGDIPEGYSVSREKKERFSLILESASTNQTSMYLCASIGGVSGNNEQFFGPGTRLTVL.